The 13 T cell receptor beta chains in this list originate from one sample, sequenced in a study. TCRdb re-called the RT-PCR reads with MiXCR, one entry per CDR3 protein. The repertoire holds 650,000 to 800,000 distinct CDR3 sequences, with about 14% as singletons. Sample: memory CD4+ T cells from blood. The receptors were gathered from a female donor in good health, serving as a healthy control.

This clonotype was picked up a small number of times. The genes are TRBV6-5 and TRBJ2-5; the D is unclear. From germline, CDR1 is MNHEY and CDR2 SVGAGI. The CDR3 length is 14 residues. The V end lost 0 bases, the J end lost 5 bases, and 10 bases lay between the germline ends. The CDR3 bases are TGTGCCAGCAGTTACTCGTGGGTAGAGGAGACCCAGTACTTC. Translation: CASSYSWVEETQYF.

This sequence joins TRBV19 and TRBJ1-5; no clear D gene. This CDR3 comprises 12 residues. The germline gives CDR1 LNHDA, CDR2 SQIVND (reference sequence). V was clipped by 1 base and J by 5 bases, with 3 bases between them. CDR3 DNA sequence: TGTGCCAGTAGTATAGGGGATCAGCCCCAGCATTTT. Protein product: CASSIGDQPQHF.

The chain carries TRBV7-2 and TRBJ2-1; 7 bases map to TRBD2. V dropped 1 base and J dropped 9; count of bases not matched to a gene: 15. CDR3 length: 17 residues. Per germline, CDR1 SGHTA and CDR2 FQGNSA. CDR3 protein: CASSLEVVGGPGVEQFF. The CDR3 nucleotides read TGTGCCAGCAGCTTAGAAGTTGTGGGAGGGCCGGGGGTTGAGCAGTTCTTC.

The chain links TRBV19 to TRBJ1-3; no clear D. Trimming shortened V by 6 bases and J by 0 bases, and 12 bases separated the two germline ends. Germline CDR1 reads LNHDA; CDR2 reads SQIVND (reference sequence). The CDR3 length is 15 residues. CDR3 region: CASRATDTSGNTIYF. Written as DNA, the CDR3 is TGTGCCAGTAGGGCAACCGACACCTCTGGAAACACCATATATTTT.

The chain is built from TRBV7-3 and TRBJ2-1; possibly TRBD1 for D (6 bases). In germline, CDR1 is SGHTA, CDR2 FQGTGA. The CDR3 totals 17 residues. The V and J ends lost 1 base and 3 bases respectively, with 16 bases between them. Here the CDR3 reads CASSLRSPEGDYNEQFF. As DNA, the CDR3 is TGTGCCAGCAGCTTAAGGTCTCCCGAGGGGGACTACAATGAGCAGTTCTTC. Based on the CDR3 plus reference TRBV7-3 and TRBJ2-1, the full variable domain is GAGVSQTPSNKVTEKGKYVELRCDPISGHTALYWYRQSLGQGPEFLIYFQGTGAADDSGLPNDRFFAVRPEGSVSTLKIQRTERGDSAVYLCASSLRSPEGDYNEQFFGPGTRLTVL.

This clonotype has at least ten counts. The J gene is TRBJ1-5, the V gene TRBV24-1, with 7 bases aligning to TRBD1. The CDR3 totals 14 residues. V trimming: 3 bases; J trimming: 6 bases; junction bases outside the gene matches: 4. In germline, CDR1 is KGHDR, CDR2 SFDVKD. The CDR3 DNA follows: TGTGCCACCAGTGATGGCACAGGGGCTCAGCCCCAGCATTTT. This sequence encodes CATSDGTGAQPQHF.

The table lists this clonotype with a few counts. This chain links TRBV29-1 with TRBJ1-1; TRBD1 matches at 7 bases. The CDR3 spans 16 residues. CDR1 and CDR2 from the germline V gene are SQVTM and ANQGSEA. Germline trimming cut 6 bases from V and 3 bases from J; bases unmatched to any gene: 16. In nucleotides, the CDR3 is TGCAGCGTCCCAACAGGGGAGGGGGCCTTGGACACTGAAGCTTTCTTT. Amino acid sequence: CSVPTGEGALDTEAFF.

Ten or more counts support this clonotype. The chain employs TRBV7-2 and TRBJ2-3, with 7 bases identical to TRBD1. Germline V gives CDR1 SGHTA, CDR2 FQGNSA. The CDR3 has 16 amino acids. V lost 7 bases and J lost 3; bases outside the gene matches: 13. The CDR3 nucleotides read TGTGCCAGCACCCGCCTGACAGGGTTTGGTACAGATACGCAGTATTTT. Translated, it gives CASTRLTGFGTDTQYF.

The CDR3 protein is CASSLWGKLFF. In DNA, the CDR3 is TGTGCCAGCAGCTTATGGGGAAAACTGTTTTTT. The chain uses TRBV7-2 and TRBJ1-4; D remains ambiguous. The ends were cut back, 2 bases at V and 10 bases at J, with 5 bases in the middle. Germline CDR1 reads SGHTA; CDR2 reads FQGNSA. CDR3 length: 11 residues.

This clonotype showed up just a few times. The chain uses TRBV7-8 and TRBJ2-7; tentative D call: TRBD1 (6 bases). Trimming took off 5 bases at V and 7 bases at J, with 18 bases between the two ends. The CDR3 extends over 14 amino acids. Germline V gene data show CDR1 as SGHVS and CDR2 as FQNEAQ. The CDR3 loop reads CASSPGVYSREQYF. CDR3 in DNA: TGTGCCAGCAGCCCAGGGGTCTACTCCAGGGAGCAGTACTTC.

This clonotype has only a few counts. V usage is TRBV7-2 and J usage is TRBJ2-1; D is possibly TRBD2 (6 bases). This CDR3 contains 14 residues. The germline gives CDR1 SGHTA, CDR2 FQGNSA. Trimming shortened V by 3 bases and J by 3 bases, and 9 bases separated the two germline ends. The CDR3 here is CASSFDGSYNEQFF. The CDR3 DNA follows: TGTGCCAGCAGCTTTGACGGGAGCTACAATGAGCAGTTCTTC.

This clonotype was picked up a small number of times. The chain combines TRBV20-1 with TRBJ2-7, with a possible D match to TRBD2 (7 bases). The germline V and J ends were trimmed by 6 bases and 6 bases, with 21 bases remaining between them. This CDR3 contains 14 residues. The germline CDR1 and CDR2 sequences are DFQATT and SNEGSKA (reference sequence). The CDR3 here is CSAERGGGPREQYF. CDR3 coding DNA: TGCAGTGCCGAAAGGGGGGGAGGGCCCCGCGAGCAGTACTTC.

This clonotype has a count of ten or more. The chain is built from TRBV5-1 and TRBJ2-7; D call uncertain. Trimming left V 0 bases short and J 1 base short, with 11 bases between. There are 15 residues in the CDR3. Per germline, CDR1 SGHRS and CDR2 YFSETQ. The CDR3 bases are TGCGCCAGCAGCTTGGTAGGCGGACCATCCTACGAGCAGTACTTC. Protein sequence: CASSLVGGPSYEQYF.